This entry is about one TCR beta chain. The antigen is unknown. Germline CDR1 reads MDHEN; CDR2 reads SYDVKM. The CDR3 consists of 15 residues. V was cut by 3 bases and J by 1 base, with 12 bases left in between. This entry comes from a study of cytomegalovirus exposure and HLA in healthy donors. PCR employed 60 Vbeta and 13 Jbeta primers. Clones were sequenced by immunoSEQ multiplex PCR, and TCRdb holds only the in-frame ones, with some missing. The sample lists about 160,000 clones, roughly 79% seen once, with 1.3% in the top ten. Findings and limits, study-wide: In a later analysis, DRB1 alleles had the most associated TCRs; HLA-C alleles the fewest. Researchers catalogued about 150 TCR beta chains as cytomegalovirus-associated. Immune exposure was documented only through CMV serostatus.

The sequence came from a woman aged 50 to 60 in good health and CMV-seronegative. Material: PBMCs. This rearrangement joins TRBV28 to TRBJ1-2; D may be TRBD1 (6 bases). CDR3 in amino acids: CASSFPTGINYGYTF. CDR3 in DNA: TGTGCCAGCAGTTTTCCGACAGGAATTAACTATGGCTACACCTTC.